A selection of T cell receptor beta chains follows, all from one sample in a study of blood T cell repertoires in COVID-19. This table comes from immunoSEQ multiplex PCR, and its TCRdb copy is limited to in-frame clones, with some not included. This sample has 200,000 to 250,000 clones, with about 90% found just once. Material: peripheral blood. Every receptor here comes from a man aged 30-40 years with COVID-19, enrolled during active disease. CDR3s include the opening cysteine and the closing phenylalanine or tryptophan. D genes are given only for firm matches. Rows may omit the clone size; those that give it use once, few, many or a size class.

CDR3nt,CDR3aa,j_gene,d_gene,abundance,v_gene
TGTGCCAGCAGCCGGGCAGGGTCCAATTCACCCCTCCACTTT,CASSRAGSNSPLHF,TRBJ1-6,.,.,TRBV7-9
TGTGCCAGCAGCCCAGAACGGACAGGGGGGGAGCAGTTCTTC,CASSPERTGGEQFF,TRBJ2-1,TRBD1,.,TRBV7-9
TGTGCCAGCAGCCCGGGACTAGGTTCCACAGATACGCAGTATTTT,CASSPGLGSTDTQYF,TRBJ2-3,TRBD2,few,TRBV3-1/TRBV3-2
TGTGCCAGCAGTTTTGGCTCTCTATCGGGGACTAACTATGGCTACACCTTC,CASSFGSLSGTNYGYTF,TRBJ1-2,.,.,TRBV28
TGTGCCAGCAGCCCAGGGGAAGGATACGAGCAGTACTTC,CASSPGEGYEQYF,TRBJ2-7,.,.,TRBV3-1/TRBV3-2
TGTGCCAGCAGCTTCAACAGGGGGCTGAGGGAGCAGTACTTC,CASSFNRGLREQYF,TRBJ2-7,TRBD1,many,TRBV7-9
TGTGCCAGCAGCTCGACAGTACTACCATCCTACGAGCAGTACTTC,CASSSTVLPSYEQYF,TRBJ2-7,.,.,TRBV5-6
TGTGCCAGCAGCCCGACAGGGAATAATGAAAAACTGTTTTTT,CASSPTGNNEKLFF,TRBJ1-4,TRBD1,.,TRBV5-4
TGTGCCAGCAGCTTAGGGAGGAGCTCTGGAAACACCATATATTTT,CASSLGRSSGNTIYF,TRBJ1-3,.,.,TRBV11-2
TGTGCCAGCAGCTTATTCATCCATAGCAATCAGCCCCAGCATTTT,CASSLFIHSNQPQHF,TRBJ1-5,.,.,TRBV7-2
TGTGCCAGCAGCGAGGGGACAGATTCTGGAAACACCATATATTTT,CASSEGTDSGNTIYF,TRBJ1-3,TRBD1,.,TRBV9
TGCGCCAGCAGCCAAGATGTCGGGGCAACTAATGAAAAACTGTTTTTT,CASSQDVGATNEKLFF,TRBJ1-4,.,.,TRBV4-1
TGTGCCAGCAGCCATATACAGGGGGCCTCCTACGAGCAGTACTTC,CASSHIQGASYEQYF,TRBJ2-7,TRBD1,.,TRBV5-4
TGTGCCAGCAGCTTTACTAGCGGGGGGGACACAGATACGCAGTATTTT,CASSFTSGGDTDTQYF,TRBJ2-3,TRBD2,.,TRBV5-4
TGTGCCAGCAGTCCTGAGGACAGGGTGGCCACCGGGGAGCTGTTTTTT,CASSPEDRVATGELFF,TRBJ2-2,TRBD1,many,TRBV7-7
TGCAGCGTTATTTCCGGGACAGGGGGCCTGTTTAAGGGAGACGAGCAGTACTTC,CSVISGTGGLFKGDEQYF,TRBJ2-7,TRBD1,.,TRBV29-1
TGTGCCTGGAGCTTACTAGCGACCTCCTACAATGAGCAGTTCTTC,CAWSLLATSYNEQFF,TRBJ2-1,TRBD2,.,TRBV30
TGTGCCAGCAGCCCTCGGCAGGGCATCTATGGCTACACCTTC,CASSPRQGIYGYTF,TRBJ1-2,.,.,TRBV7-9
TGTGCCAGCAGGACTACTCTTACTAACTATGGCTACACCTTC,CASRTTLTNYGYTF,TRBJ1-2,.,once,TRBV6-5
TGCGCCAGCAGCCAAGATGTAGGGGCGTCGAACACCGGGGAGCTGTTTTTT,CASSQDVGASNTGELFF,TRBJ2-2,.,.,TRBV4-1
TGTGCCAGCAGCTCTCCGGAGAAGACCACTGGAAACACCATATATTTT,CASSSPEKTTGNTIYF,TRBJ1-3,.,.,TRBV9
TGTGCCAGCAGCCCGGACAGGGGGAATTACAATGAGCAGTTCTTC,CASSPDRGNYNEQFF,TRBJ2-1,TRBD1,.,TRBV5-4
TGTGCCACACAGGGCTGGAATCAGCCCCAGCATTTT,CATQGWNQPQHF,TRBJ1-5,.,.,TRBV19
TGCAGTGCGAGTGCAGGGGAGGGCTACACCTTC,CSASAGEGYTF,TRBJ1-2,.,.,TRBV20-1
TGTGCCAGCAGCGCTGGTGGGGGGGGGTACAATGAGCAGTTCTTC,CASSAGGGGYNEQFF,TRBJ2-1,TRBD2,.,TRBV7-7
TGTGCCAGCAGTTACACGGACAGGGGGCAGACTGAAGCTTTCTTT,CASSYTDRGQTEAFF,TRBJ1-1,TRBD1,.,TRBV6-5
TGTGCCATCAGTGGTCAGGGGAAGTATGGCTACACCTTC,CAISGQGKYGYTF,TRBJ1-2,.,.,TRBV10-3
TGTGCCAGCAGCTTAGGGGCCCGTAATTCACCCCTCCACTTT,CASSLGARNSPLHF,TRBJ1-6,.,.,TRBV11-2